These 6 T cell receptor beta chains were sequenced from one sample in a study of control samples from healthy donors and cancer patients. Sequencing used immunoSEQ multiplex PCR; TCRdb keeps in-frame clones, though not all of them. The sample lists about 98,000 clones, about four fifths seen once, with roughly 2% in the top ten. Sequences were obtained from blood. The receptors derive from a man in his sixties in good health.

The CDR3 coding sequence is TGTGCCAGCACCGGCCGACAGGGTGGAACCGGGGAGCTGTTTTTT. It specifies CASTGRQGGTGELFF. This chain joins TRBV6-5 and TRBJ2-2; TRBD1 agrees at 7 bases. Germline V gene sequence: CDR1 MNHEY, CDR2 SVGAGI. The CDR3 is 15 amino acids. The J segment lost 5 bases and the V segment lost 7 bases, leaving 10 bases of the junction unmatched.

This rearrangement joins TRBV30 to TRBJ2-7, with D perhaps TRBD1 (7 bases). The CDR3 consists of 13 residues. From germline, CDR1 is GTSNPN and CDR2 SVGIG (reference sequence). Trimming took off 8 bases at V and 3 bases at J, with 17 bases between the two ends. The CDR3 nucleotides are TGTGCCGGAACGGGTCAGGGGGGCTACGAGCAGTACTTC. Its translation is CAGTGQGGYEQYF.

V usage is TRBV9 and J usage is TRBJ1-1; D uncertain. Germline lookup yields CDR1 SGDLS and CDR2 YYNGEE. V was cut by 3 bases and J by 8 bases, with 17 bases left in between. This CDR3 is built from 14 residues. The CDR3 sequence is CASSATSSAGEAFF. CDR3 nucleotides: TGTGCCAGCAGCGCAACGAGCTCCGCGGGAGAAGCTTTCTTT.

The chain combines TRBV9 with TRBJ1-2; D is possibly TRBD1 (6 bases). Germline values: CDR1 SGDLS, CDR2 YYNGEE. V lost 7 bases to trimming and J lost 8 bases, with 18 bases between them. CDR3 length equals 13 residues. The CDR3 DNA follows: TGTGCCAGCGGAGACAGGCCCGGGGGGGGCTACACCTTC. The encoded protein is CASGDRPGGGYTF.

The J gene is TRBJ1-5, the V gene TRBV24-1; the D is unclear. In germline, CDR1 is KGHDR, CDR2 SFDVKD. The CDR3 loop spans 13 amino acids. Between the trimmed V and J ends, which lost 0 bases and 7 bases, there was a span of 6 bases. CDR3 sequence reads: CATSDLLGQPQHF. As DNA, the CDR3 is TGTGCCACCAGTGATTTGTTGGGGCAGCCCCAGCATTTT.

The chain links TRBV6-4 to TRBJ1-1; 7 bases agree with TRBD1. The CDR3 sequence is 12 residues long. Germline-derived CDR1 and CDR2 are MRHNA and SNTAGT. V shed 6 bases and J 7 bases; nucleotides not matched to a gene: 5. CDR3 protein: CASRHRGGEAFF. DNA of the CDR3: TGTGCCAGCAGACACAGGGGAGGTGAAGCTTTCTTT.